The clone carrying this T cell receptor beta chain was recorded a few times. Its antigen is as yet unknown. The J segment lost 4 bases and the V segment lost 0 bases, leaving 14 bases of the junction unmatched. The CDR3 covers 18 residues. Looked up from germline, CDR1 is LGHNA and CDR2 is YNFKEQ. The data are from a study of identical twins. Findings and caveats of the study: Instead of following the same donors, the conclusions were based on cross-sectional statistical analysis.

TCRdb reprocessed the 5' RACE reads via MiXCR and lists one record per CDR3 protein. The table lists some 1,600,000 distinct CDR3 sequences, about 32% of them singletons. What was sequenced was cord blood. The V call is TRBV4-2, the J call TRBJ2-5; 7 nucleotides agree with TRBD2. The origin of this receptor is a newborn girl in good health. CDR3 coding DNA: TGTGCCAGCAGCCAAGATCGGTTAAAGCGGGATCGGGGAGAGACCCAGTACTTC. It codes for CASSQDRLKRDRGETQYF.